The clone carrying this T cell receptor (beta chain) has only a few counts. This specimen belongs to a study of blood T cell repertoires in COVID-19. Original handling: Reference gene primer amplification gave estimated nucleated cell counts. The repertoire was sequenced with immunoSEQ multiplex PCR; TCRdb's copy has only in-frame clones and lacks some. V and J calls and clone size are copied from that table; D and trimming were computed from the DNA. The sample has about 160,000 clones, approximately 81% seen once; the top ten hold under 6%. V trimming: 6 bases; J trimming: 0 bases; junction bases outside the gene matches: 5. CDR1 and CDR2 from the germline V gene are WSHSY and SAAADI. The CDR3 spans 15 residues. Seattle-derived patients entered the study during active infection and were followed longitudinally.

Material: peripheral blood. The origin of this receptor is a woman in her forties or fifties with COVID-19, enrolled during active disease. The rearrangement uses TRBV10-2 and TRBJ1-2, with 9 positions matching TRBD1. CDR3 nucleotide sequence: TGCGCCAGCAGCCGACAGGGGGTAACTAACTATGGCTACACCTTC. Encoded protein: CASSRQGVTNYGYTF.